This T cell receptor (beta chain) was captured by sequencing in a study of blood T cell repertoires in COVID-19. V was cut by 6 bases and J by 0 bases, with 12 bases left in between. The CDR3 runs to 15 residues. Germline V gene data show CDR1 as LNHDA and CDR2 as SQIVND (reference sequence). Profiling relied on immunoSEQ multiplex PCR, and the TCRdb table lists in-frame clones only, not all of them. This table has roughly 92,000 clones, more than 75% appearing once. The sequence came from a human donor with acute or convalescent COVID-19. The donor label of this sample is uncertain. The sample was peripheral blood. The chain is built from TRBV19 and TRBJ2-4, with D uncertain. CDR3 coding DNA: TGTGCCAGTAGGGCAGATCTTTTAGCCAAAAACATTCAGTACTTC. Amino acid sequence: CASRADLLAKNIQYF.